The present T cell receptor (beta chain) was sequenced within a study of blood T cell repertoires in COVID-19. In the authors' workflow: Reference gene primer amplification gave estimated nucleated cell counts. Clones were sequenced by immunoSEQ multiplex PCR, and TCRdb holds only the in-frame ones, with some missing. That table supplies the V and J calls and clone size; D and trimming were determined from the DNA. The sample lists tens of thousands of clones; roughly 74% were seen once. This CDR3 contains 15 residues. Between the trimmed V and J ends, which lost 3 bases and 7 bases, there was a span of 15 bases. Germline CDR1 is KGHSH and CDR2 is LQKENI.

The source material was peripheral blood. The source of this sequence is a woman older than 75 with acute or convalescent COVID-19. V is TRBV18 and J is TRBJ1-4; weak D call: TRBD1 (5 bases). CDR3 amino acids: CASSPEEGNSEKLFF. The CDR3 bases are TGTGCCAGCTCACCCGAGGAGGGGAACAGTGAAAAACTGTTTTTT.